This T cell receptor beta chain was identified in a study of cytomegalovirus exposure and HLA in healthy donors. The PCR contained 60 Vbeta and 13 Jbeta primers. Authors' data handling: Later, an analysis found some 80 million unique TCR beta chains, and about 10 million of these were shared. TCRdb's copy holds only in-frame clones and misses some; the assay was immunoSEQ multiplex PCR. V, J and clone size reflect that table, while D and trimming were determined from the DNA. The sample lists 100,000 to 140,000 clones; roughly 82% were seen once. On this clone itself: Its antigen is unidentified.

Findings and caveats of the study: The classifier reportedly diagnosed cytomegalovirus status with high sensitivity and specificity. TCR beta sequences reportedly predicted most subjects' HLA-A and HLA-B alleles accurately. TCR association rates varied by HLA locus in a later analysis, with DRB1 highest and HLA-C lowest.

There are 13 residues in the CDR3. Trimming removed 5 bases at V and 8 bases at J, with 13 bases between. Germline V gene data show CDR1 as SEHNR and CDR2 as FQNEAQ (reference sequence). Material: PBMCs. The chain is built from TRBV7-9 and TRBJ2-1; possibly TRBD2 for D (6 bases). The receptor's source is a male donor in good health and CMV-seronegative. DNA of the CDR3: TGTGCCAGCAGCCCCCCGAGGAGGGATGAGCAGTTCTTC. Protein product: CASSPPRRDEQFF.